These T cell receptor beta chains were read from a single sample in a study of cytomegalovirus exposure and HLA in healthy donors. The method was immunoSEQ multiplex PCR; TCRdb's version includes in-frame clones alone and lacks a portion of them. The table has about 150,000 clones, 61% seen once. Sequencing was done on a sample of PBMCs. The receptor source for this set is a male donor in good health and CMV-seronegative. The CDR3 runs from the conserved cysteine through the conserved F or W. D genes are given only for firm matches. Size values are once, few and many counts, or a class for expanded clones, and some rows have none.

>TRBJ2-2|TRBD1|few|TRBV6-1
CASSEGDRAAGELFF
TGTGCCAGCAGTGAGGGTGACAGGGCGGCCGGGGAGCTGTTTTTT
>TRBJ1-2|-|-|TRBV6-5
CASSYSDSPYGYTF
TGTGCCAGCAGTTACTCCGACAGCCCCTATGGCTACACCTTC
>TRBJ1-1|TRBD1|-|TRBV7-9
CSSRSRDSRMNTEAFF
TGTTCCAGCAGGTCGAGGGACAGCCGTATGAACACTGAAGCTTTCTTT
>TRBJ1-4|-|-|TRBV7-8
CASSLGRNEKLFF
TGTGCCAGCAGCTTAGGCAGGAATGAAAAACTGTTTTTT
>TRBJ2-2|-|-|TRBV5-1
CASSFTGSTTGELFF
TGCGCCAGCAGCTTCACAGGGAGTACGACCGGGGAGCTGTTTTTT
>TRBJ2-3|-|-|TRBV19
CASSIVQGPSTDTQYF
TGTGCCAGTAGTATAGTTCAGGGCCCCAGCACAGATACGCAGTATTTT
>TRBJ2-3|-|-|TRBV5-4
CASSHRGGGTDTQYF
TGTGCCAGCAGCCACAGGGGGGGCGGCACAGATACGCAGTATTTT
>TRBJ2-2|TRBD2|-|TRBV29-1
CSVRLAGEGTGELFF
TGCAGCGTTAGACTAGCGGGGGAAGGCACCGGGGAGCTGTTTTTT
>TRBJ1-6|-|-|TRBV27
CASSSSGTRGNSPLHF
TGTGCCAGCAGTTCGTCCGGGACAAGGGGAAATTCACCCCTCCACTTT
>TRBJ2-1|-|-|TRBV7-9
CANAGVSDEQFF
TGTGCCAACGCAGGCGTTTCCGATGAGCAGTTCTTC
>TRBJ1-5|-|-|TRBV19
CASTSGRQPQHF
TGTGCCAGTACCTCGGGTCGTCAGCCCCAGCATTTT
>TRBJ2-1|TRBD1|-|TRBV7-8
CASSHYGGKGQGVHEQFF
TGTGCCAGCAGTCATTATGGGGGAAAGGGACAGGGAGTCCATGAGCAGTTCTTC
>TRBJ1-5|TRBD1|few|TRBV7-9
CASSFTGANQPQHF
TGTGCCAGCAGCTTTACAGGGGCCAATCAGCCCCAGCATTTT
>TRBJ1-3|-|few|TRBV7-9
CASSPVAAGNTIYF
TGTGCCAGCAGCCCCGTGGCGGCTGGAAACACCATATATTTT
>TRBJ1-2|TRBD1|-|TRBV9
CASSVGRGDYGYTF
TGTGCCAGCAGCGTAGGCAGGGGGGACTATGGCTACACCTTC
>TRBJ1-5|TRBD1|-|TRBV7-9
CASSLAGQGNQPQHF
TGTGCCAGCAGCTTAGCGGGACAGGGCAATCAGCCCCAGCATTTT
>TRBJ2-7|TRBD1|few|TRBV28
CASRPQGAHYEQYF
TGTGCCAGCAGGCCTCAGGGGGCTCACTACGAGCAGTACTTC
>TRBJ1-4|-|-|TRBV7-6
CASSLREGEKLFF
TGTGCCAGCAGCTTAAGGGAGGGTGAAAAACTGTTTTTT
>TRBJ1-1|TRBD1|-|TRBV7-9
CASRDSGGNTEAFF
TGTGCCAGCAGGGACTCAGGGGGGAACACTGAAGCTTTCTTT
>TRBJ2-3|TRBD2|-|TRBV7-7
CASSLGGSGGDTQYF
TGTGCTAGCAGTCTAGGTGGTAGCGGGGGAGATACGCAGTATTTT
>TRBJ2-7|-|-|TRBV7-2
CASSPLESLVYEQYF
TGTGCCAGCAGCCCCCTGGAGAGTCTAGTCTACGAGCAGTACTTC
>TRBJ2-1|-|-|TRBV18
CASSKDTPAVDNEQFF
TGTGCCAGCTCAAAAGACACCCCCGCAGTGGACAATGAGCAGTTCTTC
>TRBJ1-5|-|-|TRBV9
CASSAEQGRNQPQHF
TGTGCCAGCAGCGCCGAACAGGGTCGCAATCAGCCCCAGCATTTT
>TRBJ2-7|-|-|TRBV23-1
CASFTTASYEQYF
TGCGCCAGTTTTACGACAGCCTCCTACGAGCAGTACTTC
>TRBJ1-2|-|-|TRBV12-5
CASALTGNYGYTF
TGTGCTAGTGCCTTGACAGGCAACTATGGCTACACCTTC
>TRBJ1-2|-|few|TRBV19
CASSPTGEGYTF
TGTGCCAGTAGTCCAACAGGTGAAGGCTACACCTTC
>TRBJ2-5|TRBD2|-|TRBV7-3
CASSLRGTSKGQETQYF
TGTGCCAGCAGCTTAAGGGGGACTAGCAAGGGCCAAGAGACCCAGTACTTC
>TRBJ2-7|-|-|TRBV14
CASSHLTGSEQYF
TGTGCCAGCAGCCATTTAACAGGGAGTGAGCAGTACTTC
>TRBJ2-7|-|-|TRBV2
CASSDRYF
TGTGCCAGCAGTGACAGGTACTTC
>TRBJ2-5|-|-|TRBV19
CATTGTGREAQYF
TGTGCCACAACGGGGACAGGGCGGGAGGCCCAGTACTTC
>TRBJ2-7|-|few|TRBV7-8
CASSARLVTYEQYF
TGTGCCAGCAGCGCGAGACTAGTCACCTACGAGCAGTACTTC
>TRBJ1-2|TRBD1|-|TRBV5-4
CASSSQGGEGYTF
TGTGCCAGCAGCTCGCAAGGGGGCGAAGGCTACACCTTC
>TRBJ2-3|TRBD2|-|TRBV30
CAWLSGGKPDTQYF
TGTGCCTGGCTTAGCGGGGGCAAGCCAGATACGCAGTATTTT
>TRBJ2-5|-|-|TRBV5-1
CASSLSPGEETQYF
TGCGCCAGCAGCTTGTCCCCGGGGGAGGAGACCCAGTACTTC
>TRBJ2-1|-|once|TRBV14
CASSQGGRYNEQFF
TGTGCCAGCAGCCAAGGGGGCCGTTACAATGAGCAGTTCTTC
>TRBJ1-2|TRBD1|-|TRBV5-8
CASSFGQGRVGYTF
TGTGCCAGCAGCTTTGGACAGGGTAGGGTTGGCTACACCTTC
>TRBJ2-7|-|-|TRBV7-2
CASSPSEGVFYEQYF
TGTGCCAGCAGCCCATCGGAGGGCGTTTTCTACGAGCAGTACTTC
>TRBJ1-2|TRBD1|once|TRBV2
CASRRDRDYGYTF
TGTGCCAGCAGGCGGGACAGGGACTATGGCTACACCTTC
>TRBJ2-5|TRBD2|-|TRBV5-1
CASSLLLAGGQETQYF
TGCGCCAGCAGCTTGCTTCTAGCGGGGGGCCAAGAGACCCAGTACTTC
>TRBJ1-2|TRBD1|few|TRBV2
CASSDRTGPNGYTF
TGTGCCAGCAGCGACAGGACAGGTCCTAATGGCTACACCTTC
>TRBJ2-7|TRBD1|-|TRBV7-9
CASSLLGTALYEQYF
TGTGCCAGCAGCTTACTCGGGACAGCCCTCTACGAGCAGTACTTC
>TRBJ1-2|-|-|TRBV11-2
CASSPGQYGYTF
TGTGCCAGCAGCCCGGGTCAGTATGGCTACACCTTC
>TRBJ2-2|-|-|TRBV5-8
CASSFVWSGLNTGELFF
TGTGCCAGCAGCTTTGTTTGGTCAGGCCTGAACACCGGGGAGCTGTTTTTT
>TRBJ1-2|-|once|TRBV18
CASSPRTEDGYTF
TGTGCCAGCTCACCTCGGACAGAGGATGGCTACACCTTC
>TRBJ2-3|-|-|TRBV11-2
CASSLTSSVGDTQYF
TGTGCCAGCAGCTTAACTAGCAGTGTCGGAGATACGCAGTATTTT
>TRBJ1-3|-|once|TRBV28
CASSLSGTGNTIYF
TGTGCCAGCAGTTTGTCAGGGACTGGAAACACCATATATTTT
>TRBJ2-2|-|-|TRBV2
CASMGAHGLNTGELFF
TGTGCCAGCATGGGGGCGCATGGATTGAACACCGGGGAGCTGTTTTTT
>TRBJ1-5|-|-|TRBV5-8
CASTPPGGNQPQHF
TGTGCCAGCACCCCACCGGGAGGGAATCAGCCCCAGCATTTT
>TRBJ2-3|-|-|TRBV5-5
CASSLGGVTDTQYF
TGTGCCAGCAGCTTGGGTGGAGTGACAGATACGCAGTATTTT
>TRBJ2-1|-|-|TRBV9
CASSVGGHAYNEQFF
TGTGCCAGCAGCGTAGGGGGACACGCCTACAATGAGCAGTTCTTC
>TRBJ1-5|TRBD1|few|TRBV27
CASRKTGGFNQPQHF
TGTGCCAGCAGGAAGACAGGGGGCTTTAATCAGCCCCAGCATTTT
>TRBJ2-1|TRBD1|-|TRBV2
CASSPGQPMWFF
TGTGCCAGCAGCCCGGGACAGCCAATGTGGTTCTTC
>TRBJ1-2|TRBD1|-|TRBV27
CASSSYRGRDGYTF
TGTGCCAGCAGTTCGTACAGGGGGCGAGATGGCTACACCTTC